The following is a T cell receptor beta chain sequence with its context. From genomic DNA, TCR beta CDR3 was amplified by two-round multiplex PCR. TRBV and TRBJ genes each had their own specific primers in first-round PCR. From the multiplex PCR reads, TCRdb called clonotypes with MiXCR, one entry per CDR3 protein. Among around 30,000 distinct CDR3 sequences listed, about 33% were seen once. Germline lookup yields CDR1 SGHTA and CDR2 FQGNSA. The CDR3 runs 15 residues. V was shortened by 4 bases and J by 0 bases, with 12 bases between the two germline ends. This sample was taken from a study of prognosis after radiotherapy for stage I lung cancer.

This sequence originates from a donor aged 50 or older with non-small cell lung cancer. The sequenced sample was PBMCs, obtained before or after stereotactic body radiation therapy (not recorded which). The chain combines TRBV7-2 with TRBJ1-1; D is unclear. CDR3 in DNA: TGTGCCAGCAGCTGGTACGGAGGTTTGAACACTGAAGCTTTCTTT. Amino acids: CASSWYGGLNTEAFF. Full variable domain (rest looked up from reference TRBV7-2 and TRBJ1-1): GAGVSQSPSNKVTEKGKDVELRCDPISGHTALYWYRQSLGQGLEFLIYFQGNSAPDKSGLPSDRFSAERTGGSVSTLTIQRTQQEDSAVYLCASSWYGGLNTEAFFGQGTRLTVV.